Each of the 30 T cell receptor beta chains below was sequenced from the same sample in a study of T cells after posttransplantation cyclophosphamide. The data were produced by immunoSEQ multiplex PCR, yet TCRdb's version contains in-frame clones alone and is incomplete. The specimen gives about 33,000 clones without singletons; the ten biggest hold roughly 1.1%. The sequenced sample was PBMCs. These receptor sequences come from a girl aged 5-17 years in good health, CMV-negative, and a related stem cell transplant donor.

V and J are TRBV7-3 and TRBJ2-3; 12 bases fit TRBD2. The CDR3 is 16 residues long. Germline CDR1 is SGHTA and CDR2 is FQGTGA. V gave up 5 bases and J gave up 0 bases; unmatched junction bases: 3. The CDR3 region has the DNA TGTGCCAGCAGCCAAGGGACTAGCGGGAGCACAGATACGCAGTATTTT. Its translation is CASSQGTSGSTDTQYF.

Ten or more counts support this clone. The chain recombines TRBV4-1 with TRBJ2-7; tentative D call: TRBD1 (7 bases). Germline CDR1 reads MGHRA; CDR2 reads YSYEKL. The CDR3 sequence is 15 residues long. V was clipped by 0 bases and J by 3 bases, with 12 bases between them. CDR3 sequence reads: CASSQDWQGGYEQYF. The CDR3 bases are TGCGCCAGCAGCCAAGACTGGCAGGGGGGCTACGAGCAGTACTTC.

This clone was seen more than once but under ten times. The gene calls are TRBV28 and TRBJ1-3; the D gene is possibly TRBD1 (6 bases). This CDR3 has 15 amino acids. The germline V gene encodes CDR1 MDHEN and CDR2 SYDVKM. V gave up 5 bases and J gave up 0 bases, with 11 bases separating them. The CDR3 spells CASSRTAFSGNTIYF. CDR3 bases: TGTGCCAGCAGTAGGACAGCCTTCTCTGGAAACACCATATATTTT.

This clone appeared many times. The CDR3 nucleotides are TGTGCCAGCAGTGTCCAGAGACTACAGGGGGGAAGAAACATTCAGTACTTC. Translated, it gives CASSVQRLQGGRNIQYF. The chain links TRBV6-1 to TRBJ2-4; 8 bases align to TRBD1. V lost 4 bases and J lost 6; bases outside the gene matches: 14. Looked up from germline, CDR1 is MNHNS and CDR2 is SASEGT. The CDR3 length is 17 residues.

The V gene is TRBV9, the J gene TRBJ2-1; TRBD2 aligns across 7 bases. The CDR3 runs 12 residues. Trimming at V came to 8 bases and at J to 2 bases, leaving 1 base not matched to a gene. Per the germline V gene, CDR1 is SGDLS and CDR2 is YYNGEE. CDR3 sequence: CASAGAYNEQFF. The CDR3 DNA is TGTGCCAGTGCGGGGGCCTACAATGAGCAGTTCTTC.

At least ten counts were recorded for this clone. The chain couples TRBV28 to TRBJ2-7, with 11 bases aligning to TRBD1. CDR1 and CDR2 (germline): MDHEN, SYDVKM. Germline trimming cut 5 bases from V and 1 base from J; bases unmatched to any gene: 1. The CDR3 length is 14 residues. Written as DNA, the CDR3 is TGTGCCAGCAGTGGGACAGGGGGTTCCTACGAGCAGTACTTC. Protein product: CASSGTGGSYEQYF.

This clone was seen a few times. V and J are TRBV7-2 and TRBJ2-7, with D perhaps matching TRBD2 (7 bases). Trimming shortened V by 4 bases and J by 6 bases, and 16 bases separated the two germline ends. Germline V gene data show CDR1 as SGHTA and CDR2 as FQGNSA. The CDR3 is 14 residues long. The CDR3: CASSSRTGRGEQYF. The CDR3 nucleotides read TGTGCCAGCAGCTCCCGAACAGGGAGGGGCGAGCAGTACTTC.

This clone has a count of ten or more. This chain connects TRBV11-1 to TRBJ2-1, with 7 bases identical to TRBD2. Unmatched junction bases numbered 10, after V lost 5 bases and J lost 6 bases. The CDR3 has 15 amino acids. Germline CDR1 and CDR2: SGHAT and FQDESV (reference sequence). The CDR3 region has the DNA TGTGCCAGCAGCCCGGGGGGAGAGAGTAGCAATGAGCAGTTCTTC. Its protein product is CASSPGGESSNEQFF.

The sample holds a few counts of this clone. The chain couples TRBV18 to TRBJ1-5; 7 nucleotides agree with TRBD1. V lost 3 bases to trimming and J lost 4 bases; unmatched junction nucleotides: 9. Germline-derived CDR1 and CDR2 are KGHSH and LQKENI. There are 16 residues in the CDR3. CDR3 residues: CASSPPTGIGNQPQHF. The CDR3 coding sequence is TGTGCCAGCTCACCCCCGACAGGGATCGGTAATCAGCCCCAGCATTTT.

This clone was seen many times. The J gene is TRBJ2-2, the V gene TRBV5-1; 9 bases match TRBD2. Per germline, CDR1 SGHRS and CDR2 YFSETQ. V dropped 6 bases and J dropped 3; count of bases not matched to a gene: 9. This CDR3 spans 16 amino acids. The CDR3 coding sequence is TGCGCCAGCATGGCTAGCGGGGCTTATCACACCGGGGAGCTGTTTTTT. This translates into CASMASGAYHTGELFF.

This clone was recorded a few times. The gene calls are TRBV9 and TRBJ1-5; 11 nucleotides agree with TRBD1. Germline values: CDR1 SGDLS, CDR2 YYNGEE. This CDR3 has 15 residues. V gave up 3 bases and J gave up 4 bases; unmatched junction bases: 3. In DNA, the CDR3 is TGTGCCAGCAGCGGGGGGACAGGGGGAAATCAGCCCCAGCATTTT. Translation: CASSGGTGGNQPQHF.

The V and J genes are TRBV30 and TRBJ1-1; D call uncertain. The CDR3 length is 15 residues. Trimming took off 4 bases at V and 0 bases at J, with 15 bases between the two ends. Per the germline V gene, CDR1 is GTSNPN and CDR2 is SVGIG (reference sequence). The CDR3 nucleotides are TGTGCCTGGACGCGGGTTCGAGACATGAACACTGAAGCTTTCTTT. This encodes CAWTRVRDMNTEAFF.

This clone appeared many times. The chain uses TRBV19 and TRBJ2-1, with 8 bases aligning to TRBD2. The V gene's germline CDR1 is LNHDA and CDR2 SQIVND (reference sequence). This CDR3 region has 14 residues. Losses at the gene ends were 6 bases for V and 7 bases for J; bases not matched to a gene: 8. CDR3 in amino acids: CASSQSGSINEQFF. The CDR3 DNA reads as TGTGCCAGTAGCCAGAGCGGGAGTATTAATGAGCAGTTCTTC.

This clone has at least ten counts. The V call is TRBV4-1, the J call TRBJ1-5, with 10 nucleotides matching TRBD1. Germline assignment: CDR1 MGHRA and CDR2 YSYEKL. V was clipped by 1 base and J by 1 base; unmatched bases: 7. The length of the CDR3 is 18 residues. CDR3 DNA: TGCGCCAGCAGCCAAGGGAGGGGGACAGGGGCGAGCAATCAGCCCCAGCATTTT. This codes for CASSQGRGTGASNQPQHF.

This clone was recorded many times. The chain employs TRBV11-2 and TRBJ2-2; TRBD1 aligns across 7 bases. The germline CDR1 and CDR2 sequences are SGHAT and FQNNGV. This CDR3 spans 16 amino acids. J lost 3 bases, V lost 2 bases, and 6 bases had no gene match. In nucleotides, the CDR3 is TGTGCCAGCAGCTTAACAGGGGCCTGGGACACCGGGGAGCTGTTTTTT. Protein sequence: CASSLTGAWDTGELFF. The full variable domain, in which reference TRBV11-2 and TRBJ2-2 provide the parts outside the CDR3, is EAGVAQSPRYKIIEKRQSVAFWCNPISGHATLYWYQQILGQGPKLLIQFQNNGVVDDSQLPKDRFSAERLKGVDSTLKIQPAKLEDSAVYLCASSLTGAWDTGELFFGEGSRLTVL.

This clone has ten or more counts. CDR3 protein: CASRTGVPYEQYF. The CDR3 nucleotides are TGTGCCAGCAGAACCGGGGTGCCCTACGAGCAGTACTTC. The V gene is TRBV28, the J gene TRBJ2-7, with D maybe TRBD2 (5 bases). The length of the CDR3 is 13 residues. Trimming took 6 bases from V and 2 from J, leaving 11 bases between them. The germline V gene encodes CDR1 MDHEN and CDR2 SYDVKM.

This chain links TRBV29-1 with TRBJ2-4; 8 bases fit TRBD1. V shed 5 bases, J shed 1 base, and the junction held 4 bases outside the gene matches. Germline-derived CDR1 and CDR2 are SQVTM and ANQGSEA. This CDR3 is 14 amino acids long. The CDR3 DNA is TGCAGCGTTCGGACAGGGATGGCCAAAAACATTCAGTACTTC. Amino acid sequence: CSVRTGMAKNIQYF.

This clone showed up just a few times. The chain uses TRBV6-6 and TRBJ2-5; a possible D gene is TRBD2 (6 bases). Germline V gene lookup returns CDR1 MNHNY and CDR2 SVGAGI (reference sequence). The CDR3 is 13 residues long. The V gene lost 6 bases and the J gene lost 5 bases, with 13 bases spanning the gap. The CDR3 sequence: CASRTGVMETQYF. CDR3 in DNA: TGTGCCAGCAGGACGGGGGTCATGGAGACCCAGTACTTC.

This clone was counted a few times. The DNA for the CDR3 is TGCGCCAGCAGTGCTCTTGGGGGCGCGAACACCGGGGAGCTGTTTTTT. It specifies CASSALGGANTGELFF. The V and J genes are TRBV10-2 and TRBJ2-2, with D maybe TRBD1 (6 bases). Germline CDR1 and CDR2: WSHSY and SAAADI. Between the trimmed V and J ends, which lost 4 bases and 0 bases, there was a span of 12 bases. This CDR3 region has 16 residues.

This clone came up a few times. This chain uses TRBV6-5 with TRBJ2-7; 8 positions match TRBD2. This CDR3 has 13 amino acids. CDR1 is MNHEY, CDR2 SVGAGI, per germline. The V gene end was trimmed by 0 bases and the J gene end by 9 bases; junction bases not matched to a gene: 4. The CDR3, as DNA: TGTGCCAGCAGTTACTCTTCGGGAGGGTGGCAGTACTTC. It is translated as CASSYSSGGWQYF.

A few counts support this clone. The rearrangement links TRBV7-9 to TRBJ2-5, with D unclear. Trimming pared 2 bases from V and 5 bases from J, leaving 9 bases between. Germline V gene data show CDR1 as SEHNR and CDR2 as FQNEAQ (reference sequence). The CDR3 is made up of 13 amino acids. The CDR3 coding sequence is TGTGCCAGCAGCTTATACTGGCGGGAGACCCAGTACTTC. This encodes CASSLYWRETQYF.

This clone was picked up a small number of times. The rearrangement links TRBV6-7 to TRBJ2-7; TRBD1 agrees at 7 bases. TRBV6-7 is recorded as an ORF, its role being uncertain. Losses at the gene ends were 7 bases for V and 1 base for J; bases not matched to a gene: 7. The CDR3 runs 14 residues. This chain's CDR3 is CASMSGTASYEQYF. As DNA, the CDR3 is TGTGCCAGCATGTCGGGGACAGCATCCTACGAGCAGTACTTC.

This clone showed up many times. The rearrangement links TRBV19 to TRBJ1-1; no firm D call. This CDR3 contains 15 residues. V was trimmed by 2 bases and J by 0 bases, leaving 10 bases between them. Germline CDR1 is LNHDA and CDR2 is SQIVND (reference sequence). CDR3 sequence reads: CASSISSSMNTEAFF. Written as DNA, the CDR3 is TGTGCCAGTAGTATAAGCAGTAGCATGAACACTGAAGCTTTCTTT.

This clone was recorded many times. The chain carries TRBV11-2 and TRBJ2-1, with D maybe TRBD1 (6 bases). This CDR3 contains 13 residues. From germline, CDR1 is SGHAT and CDR2 FQNNGV. Trimming pared 5 bases from V and 7 bases from J, leaving 12 bases between. The CDR3: CASSPGTLNEQFF. In DNA, the CDR3 is TGTGCCAGCAGCCCCGGGACATTAAATGAGCAGTTCTTC. Variable domain in full (rest from reference TRBV11-2 and TRBJ2-1): EAGVAQSPRYKIIEKRQSVAFWCNPISGHATLYWYQQILGQGPKLLIQFQNNGVVDDSQLPKDRFSAERLKGVDSTLKIQPAKLEDSAVYLCASSPGTLNEQFFGPGTRLTVL.

This clone was detected ten times or more. The V gene is TRBV5-1, the J gene TRBJ1-1; D not resolved. The CDR3 is 12 amino acids. Germline lookup yields CDR1 SGHRS and CDR2 YFSETQ. Trimming removed 4 bases from V and 1 base from J, with 5 bases in between. CDR3 region: CASSGRNTEAFF. Here the CDR3 DNA reads TGCGCCAGCAGCGGGAGGAACACTGAAGCTTTCTTT.

The CDR3 protein is CASRTGAVEKLFF. The CDR3 coding sequence is TGTGCCAGCAGAACAGGGGCTGTTGAAAAACTGTTTTTT. J is TRBJ1-4 and V is TRBV28; 7 positions match TRBD1. Germline V gene lookup returns CDR1 MDHEN and CDR2 SYDVKM. V lost 6 bases, J lost 7 bases, and 5 bases stayed unmatched. This CDR3 contains 13 residues.

The sample holds a few counts of this clone. Because the CDR3's place on the DNA is in doubt, the DNA is left out and the CDR3 is given as listed by TCRdb. This sequence joins TRBV28 and TRBJ1-4; the table's TRBD1 call for D was not verified on the DNA. Ends included, the CDR3 has 16 residues. Germline V gene sequence: CDR1 MDHEN, CDR2 SYDVKM. The CDR3 protein is CASSFLAGFTNEKLFF.

This clone has only a few counts. In DNA, the CDR3 is TGCGCCAGCAGCCAAGAAAGGCGAAGGGAGCATACTAACTATGGCTACACCTTC. As protein: CASSQERRREHTNYGYTF. The chain is built from TRBV4-1 and TRBJ1-2, with D unresolved. Germline assignment: CDR1 MGHRA and CDR2 YSYEKL. Trimming took 0 bases from V and 0 from J, leaving 17 bases between them. The CDR3 totals 18 residues.

This clone was found a few times. The V gene is TRBV28, the J gene TRBJ2-7; 7 bases line up with TRBD2. This CDR3 is 13 amino acids long. V was clipped by 1 base and J by 9 bases; unmatched bases: 6. Looked up from germline, CDR1 is MDHEN and CDR2 is SYDVKM. CDR3 sequence: CASSLLGGLRQYF. The CDR3 DNA sequence: TGTGCCAGCAGTTTATTGGGGGGGTTAAGGCAGTACTTC. Complete variable domain (other parts from reference TRBV28 and TRBJ2-7): DVKVTQSSRYLVKRTGEKVFLECVQDMDHENMFWYRQDPGLGLRLIYFSYDVKMKEKGDIPEGYSVSREKKERFSLILESASTNQTSMYLCASSLLGGLRQYFGPGTRLTVT.

This clone turned up a few times. J is TRBJ2-1 and V is TRBV5-6, with D possibly TRBD2 on 5 matching bases. This CDR3 comprises 14 residues. CDR1 is SGHDT, CDR2 YYEEEE, per germline. V was cut by 0 bases and J by 8 bases, with 12 bases left in between. The CDR3 DNA sequence: TGTGCCAGCAGCTTGGTAGTTAGCGCTGATGAGCAGTTCTTC. Translating it yields CASSLVVSADEQFF.